A single sample is the source of the 17 T cell receptor beta chains below, sequenced in a study of radiotherapy plus CTLA-4 blockade in lung cancer. Libraries were prepared by immunoSEQ multiplex PCR; TCRdb keeps only in-frame clonotypes and omits some of them. The sample has some 110,000 clones; under 90% are singletons. The specimen comprised peripheral blood, sampled from a patient treated with radiotherapy plus ipilimumab. These receptors were obtained from a human donor with non-small cell lung cancer that progressed on radiotherapy plus ipilimumab. Some clones in this sample may be carry-over from other donors' samples.

The chain joins TRBV9 to TRBJ2-4; TRBD1 is a possible D gene (6 bases). Trimming removed 3 bases at V and 10 bases at J, with 11 bases between. The CDR3 loop spans 12 amino acids. Germline V gene sequence: CDR1 SGDLS, CDR2 YYNGEE. The CDR3 nucleotides read TGTGCCAGCAGCGGGACAGACTGGATTCAGTACTTC. The encoded protein is CASSGTDWIQYF. Full variable domain (outside the CDR3, taken from reference TRBV9 and TRBJ2-4): DSGVTQTPKHLITATGQRVTLRCSPRSGDLSVYWYQQSLDQGLQFLIQYYNGEERAKGNILERFSAQQFPDLHSELNLSSLELGDSALYFCASSGTDWIQYFGAGTRLSVL.

This rearrangement joins TRBV19 to TRBJ1-2, with D possibly TRBD1 on 5 matching bases. Germline CDR1 is LNHDA and CDR2 is SQIVND (reference sequence). The CDR3 runs 13 residues. V was shortened by 3 bases and J by 6 bases, with 11 bases between the two germline ends. The CDR3 sequence: CASSMRGGDGYTF. The CDR3 DNA is TGTGCCAGTAGTATGCGAGGAGGGGATGGCTACACCTTC.

The rearrangement joins TRBV2 to TRBJ2-3, with 9 bases fitting TRBD2. Germline CDR1 SNHLY, CDR2 FYNNEI. The CDR3 sequence is 15 residues long. V gave up 2 bases and J gave up 6 bases; unmatched junction bases: 6. The CDR3 region is CASSEFSGGRDTQYF. CDR3 coding DNA: TGTGCCAGCAGTGAATTTAGCGGGGGTAGGGATACGCAGTATTTT.

With regard to this clone: Other nucleotide sequences in the sample specify the same CDR3. The chain is built from TRBV5-1 and TRBJ2-7; 9 nucleotides align to TRBD1. The V gene end was trimmed by 4 bases and the J gene end by 4 bases; junction bases not matched to a gene: 6. This CDR3 contains 14 residues. The germline V gene has CDR1 SGHRS and CDR2 YFSETQ. The CDR3 here is CASSPGQGIYEQYF. DNA of the CDR3: TGCGCCAGCAGCCCGGGACAGGGTATATACGAGCAGTACTTC.

To note about this clone: At one boundary the junction diverges from the germline segment, which might be a read error. This chain joins TRBV28 and TRBJ1-5, with a possible D match to TRBD1 (5 bases). This CDR3 region has 15 residues. In germline, CDR1 is MDHEN, CDR2 SYDVKM. CDR3 nucleotides: TGTGCCAGCAGTGACCAGGGCAGTAGCGATCAGCCCCAGCATTTT. Residues: CASSDQGSSDQPQHF.

This chain links TRBV11-2 with TRBJ1-5; no clear D gene. This CDR3 contains 13 residues. Germline CDR1 and CDR2: SGHAT and FQNNGV. The ends were cut back, 0 bases at V and 6 bases at J, with 6 bases in the middle. The CDR3 DNA is TGTGCCAGCAGCTTAGATGTCGGTCAGCCCCAGCATTTT. Its translation: CASSLDVGQPQHF.

CDR3 loop: CASSVDGTGQRGTEAFF. CDR3 DNA sequence: TGTGCCAGCAGCGTAGATGGGACAGGGCAGAGGGGGACTGAAGCTTTCTTT. The V call is TRBV9, the J call TRBJ1-1; 9 positions agree with TRBD1. CDR1 is SGDLS, CDR2 YYNGEE, per germline. V was pared by 0 bases and J by 5 bases, with 11 bases of the junction left unmatched. This CDR3 has 17 amino acids.

The J gene is TRBJ1-6, the V gene TRBV7-3; maybe TRBD1 (5 bases). CDR3 size: 13 residues. Per the germline V gene, CDR1 is SGHTA and CDR2 is FQGTGA. V lost 5 bases and J 7 bases, leaving 9 bases between the germline ends. Here the CDR3 DNA reads TGTGCCAGCAGCCCCCGGGGCAATTCACCCCTCCACTTT. Protein product: CASSPRGNSPLHF.

The chain joins TRBV7-9 to TRBJ1-2, with TRBD1 matching over 7 bases. Per germline, CDR1 SEHNR and CDR2 FQNEAQ (reference sequence). The trim removed 4 bases at V and 4 bases at J, leaving 9 bases unmatched. This CDR3 contains 15 residues. The CDR3 is CASSSGTARIYGYTF. DNA of the CDR3: TGTGCCAGCAGCTCCGGGACAGCGCGCATCTATGGCTACACCTTC.

CDR3 protein: CASLLGTNEKLFF. Written as DNA, the CDR3 is TGTGCCAGCCTCTTGGGAACTAATGAAAAACTGTTTTTT. V is TRBV2 and J is TRBJ1-4; D is unclear. The CDR3 consists of 13 residues. Germline values: CDR1 SNHLY, CDR2 FYNNEI. The V and J ends lost 8 bases and 1 base respectively, with 8 bases between them.

The rearrangement joins TRBV27 to TRBJ1-2; TRBD1 matches at 7 bases. V lost 6 bases, J lost 4 bases, and 5 bases stayed unmatched. Germline V gene sequence: CDR1 MNHEY, CDR2 SMNVEV (reference sequence). The CDR3 sequence is 13 residues long. The CDR3 loop reads CASSQGTVYGYTF. CDR3 bases: TGTGCCAGCAGCCAAGGGACAGTCTATGGCTACACCTTC.

This chain links TRBV7-2 with TRBJ2-5, with D unclear. Germline loops: CDR1 SGHTA, CDR2 FQGNSA. The CDR3 loop spans 13 amino acids. The V gene lost 3 bases and the J gene lost 5 bases, with 10 bases spanning the gap. CDR3 coding DNA: TGTGCCAGCAGCTTGTTAAGGGTTGAGACCCAGTACTTC. Translation: CASSLLRVETQYF.

The V call is TRBV9, the J call TRBJ2-1; no firm D call. V lost 6 bases and J 0 bases, leaving 10 bases between the germline ends. The CDR3 loop spans 14 amino acids. The germline V gene encodes CDR1 SGDLS and CDR2 YYNGEE. DNA for the CDR3: TGTGCCAGCAACTGGGGAAGCTCCTACAATGAGCAGTTCTTC. Translation: CASNWGSSYNEQFF.

The chain has TRBV15 and TRBJ2-5; D perhaps matches TRBD2 (5 bases). The ends were cut back, 1 base at V and 3 bases at J, with 12 bases in the middle. The CDR3 contains 15 residues. Germline CDR1 is LNHNV and CDR2 is YYDKDF (reference sequence). The CDR3 nucleotides are TGTGCCACCAGCAGAGCGGGGTCTAAGAAAGAGACCCAGTACTTC. Encoded protein: CATSRAGSKKETQYF. Supplemented by reference TRBV15 and TRBJ2-5, the full variable domain reads DAMVIQNPRYQVTQFGKPVTLSCSQTLNHNVMYWYQQKSSQAPKLLFHYYDKDFNNEADTPDNFQSRRPNTSFCFLDIRSPGLGDTAMYLCATSRAGSKKETQYFGPGTRLLVL.

V usage is TRBV6-5 and J usage is TRBJ2-7; the D gene is possibly TRBD1 (6 bases). The V gene lost 4 bases and the J gene lost 6 bases, with 10 bases spanning the gap. The CDR3 length is 12 residues. Germline lookup yields CDR1 MNHEY and CDR2 SVGAGI. The DNA for the CDR3 is TGTGCCAGCAGTTCGGGACAACGCGAGCAGTACTTC. Amino acids: CASSSGQREQYF.

The chain couples TRBV15 to TRBJ2-3; weak D call: TRBD1 (6 bases). The germline gives CDR1 LNHNV, CDR2 YYDKDF (reference sequence). The CDR3 is made up of 17 amino acids. V lost 5 bases and J 0 bases, leaving 18 bases between the germline ends. CDR3 loop: CATSPGTNARSTDTQYF. CDR3 DNA: TGTGCCACCAGCCCCGGGACAAACGCTCGTAGCACAGATACGCAGTATTTT.

This rearrangement joins TRBV29-1 to TRBJ1-1; D may be TRBD1 (6 bases). This CDR3 comprises 14 residues. The germline V gene encodes CDR1 SQVTM and CDR2 ANQGSEA. V was pared by 6 bases and J by 1 base, with 15 bases between. This CDR3 is CSVLRTVTNTEAFF. The CDR3 DNA is TGCAGCGTCCTCCGGACAGTTACGAACACTGAAGCTTTCTTT.